These T cell receptor beta chains were read from a single sample in a study of cytomegalovirus exposure and HLA in healthy donors. Here immunoSEQ multiplex PCR was the method, and the copy in TCRdb shows in-frame clones only, minus some. The repertoire includes more than 250,000 clones, 75% to 90% of them detected once, and around 0.84% sits in the top ten. The specimen sequenced was PBMCs. These receptor sequences come from a woman aged 18-30 years in good health and CMV-seronegative. Both conserved end residues are part of each CDR3. The order of the fields is J gene, D gene, clone size, V gene, CDR3 protein, CDR3 DNA. The D gene is left open where the match is weak. Expanded clones are given a class, and other clones once, few, many or no size at all.

TRBJ2-2 - - TRBV5-6 CASIRGTGELFF TGTGCCAGCATCAGGGGAACCGGGGAGCTGTTTTTT
TRBJ2-7 - once TRBV20-1 CSARAAYEQYF TGCAGTGCTAGAGCAGCGTACGAGCAGTACTTC
TRBJ2-1 - - TRBV2 CASKREEGWDEQFF TGTGCCAGCAAAAGGGAGGAGGGTTGGGATGAGCAGTTCTTC
TRBJ2-1 - few TRBV6-5 CASSSQQGNEQFF TGTGCCAGCAGTTCCCAACAGGGTAATGAGCAGTTCTTC
TRBJ2-7 - - TRBV25-1 CASIKRSYEQYF TGTGCCAGCATAAAGCGGTCCTACGAGCAGTACTTC
TRBJ2-7 TRBD1 many TRBV4-1 CASSPWTGIRNEQYF TGCGCCAGCAGCCCCTGGACAGGGATAAGGAACGAGCAGTACTTC
TRBJ2-2 - - TRBV10-3 CAISEQGDTGELFF TGTGCCATCAGTGAACAGGGAGACACCGGGGAGCTGTTTTTT
TRBJ2-2 TRBD2 once TRBV7-6 CASSLDLGLADTGELFF TGTGCCAGCAGCTTAGACCTGGGACTAGCGGACACCGGGGAGCTGTTTTTT
TRBJ1-2 - few TRBV18 CASSPTDDGGLYGYTF TGTGCCAGCTCACCCACAGACGACGGAGGACTCTATGGCTACACCTTC
TRBJ2-3 - - TRBV5-1 CASSSTGPDTQYF TGCGCCAGCAGCTCGACAGGACCAGATACGCAGTATTTT
TRBJ2-6 TRBD2 - TRBV7-9 CASSRLLASGANVLTF TGTGCCAGCAGCCGCCTACTAGCGTCTGGGGCCAACGTCCTGACTTTC